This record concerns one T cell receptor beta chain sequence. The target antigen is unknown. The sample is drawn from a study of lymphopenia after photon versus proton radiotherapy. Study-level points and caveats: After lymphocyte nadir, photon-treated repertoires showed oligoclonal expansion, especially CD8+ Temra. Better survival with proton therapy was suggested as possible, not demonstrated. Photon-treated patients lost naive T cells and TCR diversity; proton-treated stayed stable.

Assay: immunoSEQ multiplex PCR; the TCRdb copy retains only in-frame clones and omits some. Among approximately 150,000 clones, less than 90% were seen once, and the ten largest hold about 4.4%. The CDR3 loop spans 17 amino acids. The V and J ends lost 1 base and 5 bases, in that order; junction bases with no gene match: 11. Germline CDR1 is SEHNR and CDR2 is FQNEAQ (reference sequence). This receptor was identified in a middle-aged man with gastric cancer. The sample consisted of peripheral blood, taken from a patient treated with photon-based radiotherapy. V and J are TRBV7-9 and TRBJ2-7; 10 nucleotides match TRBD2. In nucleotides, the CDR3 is TGTGCCAGCAGCTTAGGTTTTAAGCGGGAGGGCCCCAACGAGCAGTACTTC. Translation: CASSLGFKREGPNEQYF.